Each of the 21 T cell receptor beta chains below was sequenced from the same sample in a study of blood T cell repertoires in COVID-19. The table came from immunoSEQ multiplex PCR; TCRdb's copy has only in-frame clones and leaves some out. The sample records 95,000 to 110,000 clones, roughly 90% being singletons. The sequenced sample consisted of peripheral blood. The receptors were gathered from a woman aged 60-75 years with acute or convalescent COVID-19.

This chain links TRBV11-3 with TRBJ2-7; D is possibly TRBD2 (6 bases). From germline, CDR1 is SGHNT and CDR2 YENEEA. This CDR3 is 14 amino acids long. Trimming left V 8 bases short and J 3 bases short, with 17 bases between. CDR3 sequence: CASSTGLRDYEQYF. The DNA for the CDR3 is TGTGCCAGCTCTACGGGACTCAGAGACTACGAGCAGTACTTC.

The chain recombines TRBV6-5 with TRBJ2-2; the D is unclear. V lost 7 bases and J 5 bases, leaving 8 bases between the germline ends. CDR3 size: 12 residues. Per germline, CDR1 MNHEY and CDR2 SVGAGI. CDR3 sequence: CASKSPTGELFF. In DNA form, the CDR3 reads TGTGCCAGCAAAAGCCCTACCGGGGAGCTGTTTTTT.

The chain couples TRBV3-1 (or the pseudogene TRBV3-2) to TRBJ2-2; 11 bases match TRBD2. V gave up 3 bases and J gave up 8 bases; unmatched junction bases: 8. Germline V gene data show CDR1 as LGHDT and CDR2 as YNNKEL (reference sequence). CDR3 size: 16 residues. CDR3 DNA sequence: TGTGCCAGCAGCCAGAGGCTAGCGGGAGGAGGTGGGGAGCTGTTTTTT. Translated: CASSQRLAGGGGELFF.

This sequence joins TRBV6-5 and TRBJ1-1; no clear D gene. Germline CDR1 is MNHEY and CDR2 is SVGAGI. This CDR3 contains 13 residues. V lost 0 bases, J lost 7 bases, and 9 bases lay in between. CDR3 region: CASSYSGYGEAFF. CDR3 coding DNA: TGTGCCAGCAGTTACTCCGGGTACGGTGAAGCTTTCTTT.

In this sample, this clone turned up once. This chain connects TRBV6-6 to TRBJ1-2, with TRBD1 as a possible D gene (5 bases). The CDR3 runs to 15 residues. V lost 0 bases and J lost 2, with 10 bases in between. The germline gives CDR1 MNHNY, CDR2 SVGAGI (reference sequence). CDR3 in DNA: TGTGCCAGCAGTTACTCCAGGGTTCTGAACTATGGCTACACCTTC. Its protein product is CASSYSRVLNYGYTF.

V usage is TRBV19 and J usage is TRBJ1-2, with D possibly matching TRBD1 (6 bases). This CDR3 is built from 15 residues. V gave up 7 bases and J gave up 8 bases, with 23 bases separating them. CDR1 is LNHDA, CDR2 SQIVND, per germline (reference sequence). CDR3 protein: CASTQNGGQLQGYTF. The CDR3 DNA is TGTGCCAGTACCCAAAACGGGGGGCAATTGCAAGGCTACACCTTC. The whole variable domain, filled in from reference TRBV19 and TRBJ1-2, reads DGGITQSPKYLFRKEGQNVTLSCEQNLNHDAMYWYRQDPGQGLRLIYYSQIVNDFQKGDIAEGYSVSREKKESFPLTVTSAQKNPTAFYLCASTQNGGQLQGYTFGSGTRLTVV.

V and J are TRBV20-1 and TRBJ1-1; D is undetermined. Trimming left V 3 bases short and J 0 bases short, with 11 bases between. CDR1 DFQATT and CDR2 SNEGSKA come from the germline V gene (reference sequence). This CDR3 has 14 amino acids. The CDR3 protein is CSASRGNLNTEAFF. The CDR3 nucleotides are TGCAGTGCTAGTAGAGGGAACTTGAACACTGAAGCTTTCTTT.

This clone was counted a few times. The chain has TRBV30 and TRBJ2-3; no reliable D call. The CDR3 sequence is 11 residues long. V gave up 7 bases and J gave up 7 bases, with 12 bases separating them. Germline V CDR1 and CDR2: GTSNPN, SVGIG (reference sequence). The CDR3 reads CAFSSQNTQYF. CDR3 sequence (DNA): TGTGCCTTCAGTTCCCAGAATACGCAGTATTTT. The variable domain in full, completed from reference TRBV30 and TRBJ2-3, reads SQTIHQWPATLVQPVGSPLSLECTVEGTSNPNLYWYRQAAGRGLQLLFYSVGIGQISSEVPQNLSASRPQDRQFILSSKKLLLSDSGFYLCAFSSQNTQYFGPGTRLTVL.

Written as DNA, the CDR3 is TGTGCCAGCGTTGGGACAGGGTTTGCTGAAGCTTTCTTT. Translation gives CASVGTGFAEAFF. This chain uses TRBV2 with TRBJ1-1; 9 bases line up with TRBD1. Germline trimming cut 8 bases from V and 6 bases from J; bases unmatched to any gene: 7. The length of the CDR3 is 13 residues. Germline CDR1 is SNHLY and CDR2 is FYNNEI.

V and J are TRBV14 and TRBJ1-3; D is unresolved. From germline, CDR1 is SGHDN and CDR2 FVKESK. The CDR3 is 15 residues long. V lost 1 base and J 4 bases, leaving 11 bases between the germline ends. The CDR3 here is CASSQVRQAGNTIYF. The CDR3 DNA follows: TGTGCCAGCAGCCAAGTCAGGCAAGCCGGAAACACCATATATTTT.

This rearrangement joins TRBV30 to TRBJ1-1; D possibly corresponds to TRBD1 (5 bases). The V gene's germline CDR1 is GTSNPN and CDR2 SVGIG (reference sequence). The germline V and J ends were trimmed by 2 bases and 7 bases, with 20 bases remaining between them. CDR3 length: 15 amino acids. The CDR3 coding sequence is TGTGCCTGGAGTATGGGGGGAGGGCTCTGGGGTGAAGCTTTCTTT. This codes for CAWSMGGGLWGEAFF.

The V and J genes are TRBV15 and TRBJ1-2, with D perhaps matching TRBD1 (5 bases). Trimming took off 0 bases at V and 8 bases at J, with 16 bases between the two ends. Germline assignment: CDR1 LNHNV and CDR2 YYDKDF (reference sequence). The CDR3 contains 15 residues. DNA for the CDR3: TGTGCCACCAGCAGAGAATCAGGGCTCGCGGCGGGCTACACCTTC. Its translation is CATSRESGLAAGYTF. The whole variable domain, remainder taken from reference TRBV15 and TRBJ1-2, is DAMVIQNPRYQVTQFGKPVTLSCSQTLNHNVMYWYQQKSSQAPKLLFHYYDKDFNNEADTPDNFQSRRPNTSFCFLDIRSPGLGDTAMYLCATSRESGLAAGYTFGSGTRLTVV.

The chain carries TRBV7-2 and TRBJ2-7, with 12 bases lining up with TRBD2. J was trimmed by 2 bases and V by 4 bases; bases with no gene match: 6. Looked up from germline, CDR1 is SGHTA and CDR2 is FQGNSA. The CDR3 runs to 16 residues. The CDR3 is CASSSGPSGRAYEQYF. The DNA of the CDR3 is TGTGCCAGCAGCTCCGGACCTAGCGGGAGGGCCTACGAGCAGTACTTC. Variable domain in full (rest from reference TRBV7-2 and TRBJ2-7): GAGVSQSPSNKVTEKGKDVELRCDPISGHTALYWYRQSLGQGLEFLIYFQGNSAPDKSGLPSDRFSAERTGGSVSTLTIQRTQQEDSAVYLCASSSGPSGRAYEQYFGPGTRLTVT.

The V and J genes are TRBV5-1 and TRBJ2-5; D remains ambiguous. The V gene lost 2 bases and the J gene lost 5 bases, with 10 bases spanning the gap. Per germline, CDR1 SGHRS and CDR2 YFSETQ. This CDR3 comprises 13 residues. The CDR3: CASSFGSLETQYF. CDR3 bases: TGCGCCAGCAGCTTTGGCAGTCTCGAGACCCAGTACTTC.

The chain employs TRBV3-1 (or the pseudogene TRBV3-2) and TRBJ1-1; D is unresolved. Trimming removed 0 bases at V and 4 bases at J, with 15 bases between. The CDR3 is 16 residues long. Looked up from germline, CDR1 is LGHDT and CDR2 is YNNKEL (reference sequence). The DNA for the CDR3 is TGTGCCAGCAGCCAAGATTCGGAGGGCGGGAGCACTGAAGCTTTCTTT. This codes for CASSQDSEGGSTEAFF.

This sequence joins TRBV15 and TRBJ2-3, with D possibly TRBD2 on 6 matching bases. V lost 3 bases, J lost 6 bases, and 10 bases lay in between. The CDR3 runs to 13 residues. Germline CDR1 LNHNV, CDR2 YYDKDF (reference sequence). The CDR3 loop reads CATSSSLADTQYF. CDR3 nucleotides: TGTGCCACCAGCAGTTCCCTAGCGGATACGCAGTATTTT.

The chain carries TRBV15 and TRBJ2-6; D remains ambiguous. The germline V and J ends were trimmed by 0 bases and 2 bases, with 8 bases remaining between them. CDR1 is LNHNV and CDR2 is YYDKDF in the germline V gene (reference sequence). This CDR3 contains 16 residues. The CDR3: CATSRERGAGANVLTF. CDR3 in DNA: TGTGCCACCAGCAGAGAAAGAGGCGCTGGGGCCAACGTCCTGACTTTC.

V and J are TRBV5-1 and TRBJ2-6; a weak D match, TRBD1 (6 bases). Germline V CDR1 and CDR2: SGHRS, YFSETQ. The CDR3 is 16 amino acids. V lost 5 bases, J lost 1 base, and 13 bases lay in between. CDR3 bases: TGCGCCAGCAGTCTGGACAGCTCTTCTGGGGCCAACGTCCTGACTTTC. It is translated as CASSLDSSSGANVLTF.

This clone was detected a few times. The V call is TRBV5-8, the J call TRBJ1-1; D possibly corresponds to TRBD1 (5 bases). This CDR3 contains 14 residues. CDR1 is SGHTS and CDR2 is YDEGEE in the germline V gene. V was shortened by 3 bases and J by 0 bases, with 9 bases between the two germline ends. CDR3 in DNA: TGTGCCAGCAGCTCGGGGGTAATGAACACTGAAGCTTTCTTT. The encoded protein is CASSSGVMNTEAFF. Using reference TRBV5-8 and TRBJ1-1 for the parts outside the CDR3, the full variable domain is EAGVTQSPTHLIKTRGQQATLRCSPISGHTSVYWYQQALGLGLQFLLWYDEGEERNRGNFPPRFSGRQFPNYSSELNVNALELEDSALYLCASSSGVMNTEAFFGQGTRLTVV.

The chain joins TRBV5-6 to TRBJ2-7, with a possible D match to TRBD1 (6 bases). Between the trimmed V and J ends, which lost 2 bases and 3 bases, there was a span of 15 bases. CDR1 is SGHDT and CDR2 is YYEEEE in the germline V gene. CDR3 length: 15 amino acids. The CDR3 is CASSFRQAPRYEQYV. For the CDR3, the DNA is TGTGCCAGCAGCTTCAGACAGGCGCCCCGCTACGAGCAGTACGTC.

The table lists this clone with a few counts. This chain links TRBV27 with TRBJ1-5, with no clear D. This CDR3 spans 15 amino acids. CDR1 and CDR2 (germline): MNHEY, SMNVEV (reference sequence). V shed 2 bases and J shed 0 bases, with 8 bases lying between them. The CDR3 coding sequence is TGTGCCAGCAGTTTAAATGGGCATAGCAATCAGCCCCAGCATTTT. It encodes CASSLNGHSNQPQHF.